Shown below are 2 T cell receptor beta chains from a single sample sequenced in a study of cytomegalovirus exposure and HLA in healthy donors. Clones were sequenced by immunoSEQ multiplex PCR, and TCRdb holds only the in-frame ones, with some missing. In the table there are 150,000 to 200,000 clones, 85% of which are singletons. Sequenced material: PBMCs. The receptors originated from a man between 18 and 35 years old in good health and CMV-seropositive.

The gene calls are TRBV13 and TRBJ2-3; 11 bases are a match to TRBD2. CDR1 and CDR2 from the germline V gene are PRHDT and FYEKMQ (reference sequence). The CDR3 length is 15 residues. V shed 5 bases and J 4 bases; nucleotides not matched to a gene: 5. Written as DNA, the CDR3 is TGTGCCAGCAGCCCTACTAGCGGGAGATCAGATACGCAGTATTTT. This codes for CASSPTSGRSDTQYF.

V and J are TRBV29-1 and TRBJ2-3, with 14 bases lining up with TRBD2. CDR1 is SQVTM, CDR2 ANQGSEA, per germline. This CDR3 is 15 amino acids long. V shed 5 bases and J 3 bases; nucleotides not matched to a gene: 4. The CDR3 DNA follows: TGCAGCGTTCGGGGACTAGCGGGAGCGACAGATACGCAGTATTTT. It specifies CSVRGLAGATDTQYF.